The rows below give T cell receptor beta chains drawn from one sample of a study of CD8 T cells in Susac syndrome. TCRdb reprocessed the immunoSEQ multiplex PCR reads with MiXCR, giving one entry per CDR3 protein. The table shows roughly 180,000 distinct CDR3 sequences, with over 90% occurring only once. The sequenced sample was CD4+ T cells from PBMCs. The receptors stem from a human donor with Susac syndrome. The CDR3 runs from the conserved cysteine through the conserved F or W.

v_gene	j_gene	CDR3aa
TRBV30	TRBJ1-2	CAWSSYGGIGYGYTF
TRBV12-3/TRBV12-4	TRBJ2-2	CASSPGQPSTGELFF
TRBV20-1	TRBJ2-7	CSARDRMGQAVTYEQYF
TRBV3-1	TRBJ1-2	CASSQGQGIFGYTF
TRBV28	TRBJ1-2	CASSYSGLYGYTF
TRBV27	TRBJ2-3	CASSKQGRRDTQYF
TRBV18	TRBJ1-1	CASSRQGAGKDTEAFF
TRBV29-1	TRBJ2-1	CSLSRDRGHEQFF
TRBV7-3	TRBJ1-2	CASSLGESGLGYTF
TRBV14	TRBJ2-1	CASSQGWGLSPSYNEQFF
TRBV20-1	TRBJ1-2	CSARREVNYGYTF
TRBV4-1	TRBJ1-2	CASSQELKVNYGYTF
TRBV6-5	TRBJ1-1	CASSYATHRGVNTEAFF
TRBV6-5	TRBJ1-1	CASSYSSATGPIF
TRBV9	TRBJ2-5	CASSGAGTVKETQYF
TRBV30	TRBJ2-2	CACSRLVGGVGPGELSF
TRBV25-1	TRBJ1-2	CASSRDPPSGYGYTF
TRBV5-1	TRBJ2-3	CASSLGTGGGTDTQYF
TRBV5-1	TRBJ2-5	CASSRSWTSGREETQYF
TRBV12-3/TRBV12-4	TRBJ2-3	CASSSEADTQYF
TRBV7-9	TRBJ1-4	CATSFDTGGGQGELFF
TRBV29-1	TRBJ2-2	CSASGTWNTGELFF
TRBV5-4	TRBJ2-7	CASSLDPSANYEQYF
TRBV18	TRBJ1-2	CASSPGEYNYGYTF
TRBV7-6	TRBJ1-1	CASSPRGFGNTEAFF
TRBV30	TRBJ1-4	CAWSVRRQGRSGEKLFF
TRBV2	TRBJ2-7	CASSGSYEQYF
TRBV15	TRBJ2-3	CATSREYGRADTDTQYF
TRBV2	TRBJ1-1	CANSGQPNTEAFF
TRBV20-1	TRBJ1-5	CSDPTPPEECNQPQHF
TRBV14	TRBJ1-1	CASSQSGNTEAFF